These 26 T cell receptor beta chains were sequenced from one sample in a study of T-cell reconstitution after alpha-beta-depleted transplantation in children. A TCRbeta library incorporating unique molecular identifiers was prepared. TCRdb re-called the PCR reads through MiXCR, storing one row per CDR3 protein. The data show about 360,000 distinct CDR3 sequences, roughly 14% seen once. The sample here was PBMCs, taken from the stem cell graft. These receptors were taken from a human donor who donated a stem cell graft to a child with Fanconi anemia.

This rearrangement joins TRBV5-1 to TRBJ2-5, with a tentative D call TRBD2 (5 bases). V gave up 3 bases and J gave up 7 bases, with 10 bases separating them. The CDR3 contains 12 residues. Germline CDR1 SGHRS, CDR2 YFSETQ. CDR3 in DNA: TGCGCCAGCAGCTACCATGAGGGGACCCAGTACTTC. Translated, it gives CASSYHEGTQYF.

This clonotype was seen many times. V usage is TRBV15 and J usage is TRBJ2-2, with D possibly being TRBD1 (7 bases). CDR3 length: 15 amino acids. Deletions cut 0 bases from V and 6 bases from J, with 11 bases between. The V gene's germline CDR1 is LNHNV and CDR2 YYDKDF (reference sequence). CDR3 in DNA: TGTGCCACCAGCAGAGATGGCAGGGGGGCCGGGGAGCTGTTTTTT. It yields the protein CATSRDGRGAGELFF. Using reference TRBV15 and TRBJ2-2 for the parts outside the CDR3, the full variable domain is DAMVIQNPRYQVTQFGKPVTLSCSQTLNHNVMYWYQQKSSQAPKLLFHYYDKDFNNEADTPDNFQSRRPNTSFCFLDIRSPGLGDTAMYLCATSRDGRGAGELFFGEGSRLTVL.

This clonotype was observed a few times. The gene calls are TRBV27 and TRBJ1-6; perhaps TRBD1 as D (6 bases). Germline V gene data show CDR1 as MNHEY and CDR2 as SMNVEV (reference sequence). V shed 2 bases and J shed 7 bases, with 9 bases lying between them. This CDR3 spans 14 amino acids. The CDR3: CASSLNRVNSPLHF. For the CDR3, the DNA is TGTGCCAGCAGTTTAAACAGGGTGAATTCACCCCTCCACTTT.

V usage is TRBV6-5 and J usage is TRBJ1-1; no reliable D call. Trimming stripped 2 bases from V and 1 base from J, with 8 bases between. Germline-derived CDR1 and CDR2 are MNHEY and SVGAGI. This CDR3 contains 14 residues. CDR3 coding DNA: TGTGCCAGCAGTTACGACCCCGGGAACACTGAAGCTTTCTTT. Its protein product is CASSYDPGNTEAFF.

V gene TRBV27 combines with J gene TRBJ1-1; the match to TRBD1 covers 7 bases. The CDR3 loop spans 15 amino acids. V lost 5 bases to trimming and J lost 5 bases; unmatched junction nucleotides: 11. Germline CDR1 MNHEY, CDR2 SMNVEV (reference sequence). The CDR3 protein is CASSPQTGSMTEAFF. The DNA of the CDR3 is TGTGCCAGCAGTCCCCAGACAGGGTCCATGACTGAAGCTTTCTTT.

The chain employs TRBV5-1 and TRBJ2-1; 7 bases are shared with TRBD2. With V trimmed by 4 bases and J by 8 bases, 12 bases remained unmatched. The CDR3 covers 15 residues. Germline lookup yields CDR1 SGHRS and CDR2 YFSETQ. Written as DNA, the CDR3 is TGCGCCAGCAGCCCCGAGAGCGGGGCGAGGTATGAGCAGTTCTTC. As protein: CASSPESGARYEQFF.

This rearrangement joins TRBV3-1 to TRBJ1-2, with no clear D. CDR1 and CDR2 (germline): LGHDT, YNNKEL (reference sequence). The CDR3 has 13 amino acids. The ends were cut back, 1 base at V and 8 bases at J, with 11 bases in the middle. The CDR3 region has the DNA TGTGCCAGCAGCCAAGGGACGTACGACGGCTACACCTTC. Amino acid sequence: CASSQGTYDGYTF.

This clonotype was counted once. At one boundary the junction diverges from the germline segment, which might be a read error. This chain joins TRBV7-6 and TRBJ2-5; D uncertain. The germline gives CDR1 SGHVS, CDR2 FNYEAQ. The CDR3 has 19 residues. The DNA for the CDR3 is TGTGCCAGCAGCTTAGTTAGCCCCCCGGATCTCCTGTACCAAGAGACCCGGTACTTC. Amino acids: CASSLVSPPDLLYQETRYF.

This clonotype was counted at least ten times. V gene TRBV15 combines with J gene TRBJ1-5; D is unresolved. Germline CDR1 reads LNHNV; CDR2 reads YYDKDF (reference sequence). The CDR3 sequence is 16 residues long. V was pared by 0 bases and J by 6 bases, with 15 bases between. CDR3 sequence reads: CATSRDHSGYVQPQHF. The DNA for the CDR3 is TGTGCCACCAGCAGAGATCATTCGGGGTATGTTCAGCCCCAGCATTTT.

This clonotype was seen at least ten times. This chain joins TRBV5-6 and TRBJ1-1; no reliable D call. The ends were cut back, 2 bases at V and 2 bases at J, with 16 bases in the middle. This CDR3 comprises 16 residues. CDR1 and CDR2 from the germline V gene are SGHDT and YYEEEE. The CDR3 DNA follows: TGTGCCAGCAGCTTTTACCCCGGGCGTCTAAACACTGAAGCTTTCTTT. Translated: CASSFYPGRLNTEAFF.

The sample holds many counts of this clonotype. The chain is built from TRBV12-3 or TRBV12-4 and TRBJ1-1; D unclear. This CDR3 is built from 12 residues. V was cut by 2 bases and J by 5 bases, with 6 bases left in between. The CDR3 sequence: CASSLMGTEAFF. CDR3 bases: TGTGCCAGCAGTTTAATGGGGACTGAAGCTTTCTTT.

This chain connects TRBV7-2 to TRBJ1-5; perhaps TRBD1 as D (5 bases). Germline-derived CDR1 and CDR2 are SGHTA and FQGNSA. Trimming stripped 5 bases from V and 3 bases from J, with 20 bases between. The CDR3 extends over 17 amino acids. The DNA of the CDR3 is TGTGCCAGCAGCGCCGACTCCGGGACCTTCAACAATCAGCCCCAGCATTTT. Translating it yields CASSADSGTFNNQPQHF.

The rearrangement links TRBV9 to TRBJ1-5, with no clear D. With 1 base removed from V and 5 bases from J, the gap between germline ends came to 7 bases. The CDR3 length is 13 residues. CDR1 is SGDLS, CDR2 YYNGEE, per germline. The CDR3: CASSVTADQPQHF. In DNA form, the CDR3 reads TGTGCCAGCAGCGTAACGGCAGATCAGCCCCAGCATTTT. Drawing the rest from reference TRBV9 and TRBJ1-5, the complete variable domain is DSGVTQTPKHLITATGQRVTLRCSPRSGDLSVYWYQQSLDQGLQFLIQYYNGEERAKGNILERFSAQQFPDLHSELNLSSLELGDSALYFCASSVTADQPQHFGDGTRLSIL.

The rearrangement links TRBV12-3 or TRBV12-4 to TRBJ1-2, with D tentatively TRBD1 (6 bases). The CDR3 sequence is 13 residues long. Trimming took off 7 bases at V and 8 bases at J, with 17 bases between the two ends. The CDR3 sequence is CASTLGGPGGYTF. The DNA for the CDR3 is TGTGCCAGCACCTTGGGGGGCCCCGGAGGCTACACCTTC.

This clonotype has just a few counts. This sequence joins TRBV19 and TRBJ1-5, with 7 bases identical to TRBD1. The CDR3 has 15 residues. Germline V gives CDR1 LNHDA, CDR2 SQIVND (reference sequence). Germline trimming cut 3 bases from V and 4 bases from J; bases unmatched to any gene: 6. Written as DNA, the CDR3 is TGTGCCAGTAGTATCACAGGGGCTGGTAATCAGCCCCAGCATTTT. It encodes CASSITGAGNQPQHF.

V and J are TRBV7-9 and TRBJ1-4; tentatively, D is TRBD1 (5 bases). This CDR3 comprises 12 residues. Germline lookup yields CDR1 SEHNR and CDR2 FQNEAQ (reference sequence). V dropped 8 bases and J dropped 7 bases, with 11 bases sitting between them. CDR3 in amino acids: CASESGGEKLFF. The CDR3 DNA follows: TGTGCCAGCGAAAGCGGGGGTGAAAAACTGTTTTTT.

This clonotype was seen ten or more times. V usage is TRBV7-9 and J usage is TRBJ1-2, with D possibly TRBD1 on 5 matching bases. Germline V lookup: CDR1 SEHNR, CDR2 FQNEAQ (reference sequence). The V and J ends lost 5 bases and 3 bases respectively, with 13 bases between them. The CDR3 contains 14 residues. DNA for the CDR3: TGTGCCAGCAGCCTCAGGGACGGCGACTATGGCTACACCTTC. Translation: CASSLRDGDYGYTF.

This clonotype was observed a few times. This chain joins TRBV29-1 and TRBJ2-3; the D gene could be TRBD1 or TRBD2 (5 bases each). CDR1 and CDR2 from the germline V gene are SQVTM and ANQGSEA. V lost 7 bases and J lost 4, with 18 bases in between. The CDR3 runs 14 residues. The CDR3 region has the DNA TGCAGCGGTCGGGGCGGCCGCGGCGCAGATACGCAGTATTTT. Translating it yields CSGRGGRGADTQYF.

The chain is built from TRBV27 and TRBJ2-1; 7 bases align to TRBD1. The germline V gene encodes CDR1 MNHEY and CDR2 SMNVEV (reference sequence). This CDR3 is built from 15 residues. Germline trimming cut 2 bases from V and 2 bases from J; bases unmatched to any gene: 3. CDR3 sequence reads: CASSLLGTAYNEQFF. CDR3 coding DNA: TGTGCCAGCAGTTTACTAGGGACAGCCTACAATGAGCAGTTCTTC.

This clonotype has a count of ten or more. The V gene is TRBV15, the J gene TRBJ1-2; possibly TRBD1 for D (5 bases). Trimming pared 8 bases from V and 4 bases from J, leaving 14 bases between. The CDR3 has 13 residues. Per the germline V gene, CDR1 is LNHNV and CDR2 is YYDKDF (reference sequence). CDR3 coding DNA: TGTGCCACCCGGGACGAGCTGGCCTATGGCTACACCTTC. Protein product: CATRDELAYGYTF.

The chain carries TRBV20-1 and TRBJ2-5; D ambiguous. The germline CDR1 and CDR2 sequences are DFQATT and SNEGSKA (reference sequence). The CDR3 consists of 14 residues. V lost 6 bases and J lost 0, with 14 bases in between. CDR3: CSAYADVYQETQYF. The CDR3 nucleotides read TGCAGTGCATACGCGGACGTCTACCAAGAGACCCAGTACTTC.

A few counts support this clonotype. CDR3 nucleotides: TGTGCCAGCAGTCCCCGGGGCCACATCGGGGGGTCCTCCTACGAGCAGTACTTC. The encoded protein is CASSPRGHIGGSSYEQYF. The V gene is TRBV27, the J gene TRBJ2-7, with 7 bases identical to TRBD2. Germline V lookup: CDR1 MNHEY, CDR2 SMNVEV (reference sequence). This CDR3 comprises 18 residues. V dropped 5 bases and J dropped 0; count of bases not matched to a gene: 16.

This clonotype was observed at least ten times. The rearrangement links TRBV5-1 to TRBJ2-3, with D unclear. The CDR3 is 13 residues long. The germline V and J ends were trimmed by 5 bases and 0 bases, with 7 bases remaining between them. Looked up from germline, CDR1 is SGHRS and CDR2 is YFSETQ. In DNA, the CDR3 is TGCGCCAGCAGGTCCGCTAGCACAGATACGCAGTATTTT. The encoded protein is CASRSASTDTQYF.

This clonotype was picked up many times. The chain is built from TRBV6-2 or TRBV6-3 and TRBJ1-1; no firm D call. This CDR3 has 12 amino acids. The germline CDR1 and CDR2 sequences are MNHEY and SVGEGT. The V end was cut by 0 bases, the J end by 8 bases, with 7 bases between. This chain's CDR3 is CASSYSGHEAFF. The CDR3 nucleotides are TGTGCCAGCAGTTACTCTGGGCACGAAGCTTTCTTT.

CDR3 sequence reads: CSARLNYEQYF. In DNA, the CDR3 is TGCAGTGCTAGACTGAACTACGAGCAGTACTTC. The V gene is TRBV20-1, the J gene TRBJ2-7; D is unresolved. With 2 bases removed from V and 3 bases from J, the gap between germline ends came to 5 bases. The germline CDR1 and CDR2 sequences are DFQATT and SNEGSKA (reference sequence). This CDR3 has 11 residues.

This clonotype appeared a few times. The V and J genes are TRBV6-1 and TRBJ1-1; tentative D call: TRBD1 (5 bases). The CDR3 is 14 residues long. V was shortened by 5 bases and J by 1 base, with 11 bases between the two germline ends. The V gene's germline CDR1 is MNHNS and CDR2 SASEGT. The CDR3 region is CASSRSGGNTEAFF. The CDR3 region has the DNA TGTGCCAGCAGTCGATCGGGGGGGAACACTGAAGCTTTCTTT.